This TCR beta chain derives from a study of cytomegalovirus exposure and HLA in healthy donors. This CDR3 is built from 15 residues. Looked up from germline, CDR1 is SGHAT and CDR2 is FQNNGV. V shed 3 bases, J shed 0 bases, and the junction held 4 bases outside the gene matches. Study-level findings and limits: Published work reported that the classifier diagnosed cytomegalovirus status with high specificity and sensitivity. The authors enumerated over 150 TCR beta chains as linked to cytomegalovirus. In the roughly 120 validation repertoires, a later analysis found that first-cohort TCR clusters tended to co-occur.

This clone was observed a handful of times. As yet, its antigen is unknown. Clones were read by immunoSEQ multiplex PCR, and TCRdb kept only the in-frame ones, dropping some. Of about 200,000 clones in the sample, more than 70% are singletons; the top ten hold roughly 1.6%. Donors came from a validation cohort of about 110 subjects, distinct from the first 666-subject cohort. The TCR originated in a woman aged 18-29 years in good health and CMV-seronegative. The sample comprised PBMCs. V gene TRBV11-2 combines with J gene TRBJ2-7; 8 positions agree with TRBD2. The CDR3: CASSLERESSYEQYF. CDR3 nucleotide sequence: TGTGCCAGCAGCTTGGAGCGGGAGAGCTCCTACGAGCAGTACTTC.